This T cell receptor (beta chain) was retrieved from a study of T cell responses to AZD1222 COVID-19 vaccine. Germline V gene lookup returns CDR1 LNHDA and CDR2 SQIVND (reference sequence). V was clipped by 6 bases and J by 6 bases, with 17 bases between them. The CDR3 is 14 residues long. The repertoire was sequenced with immunoSEQ multiplex PCR; TCRdb's copy has only in-frame clones and lacks some. The data hold about 70,000 clones, with roughly 87% observed a single time. Regarding the study as a whole: Seropositivity was recorded at baseline in only 5 or 6 AZD1222 recipients.

Concerning this clone itself: Its antigen is currently unknown.

The chain links TRBV19 to TRBJ1-2, with D perhaps matching TRBD1 (5 bases). The material sequenced was peripheral blood, taken 28 days after the second AZD1222 dose. The sequence came from an adult who received the AZD1222 COVID-19 vaccine. The CDR3 nucleotides are TGTGCCAGTAGCCCGCATCGGGACGGTGATGGCTACACCTTC. It codes for CASSPHRDGDGYTF.